A selection of T cell receptor beta chains follows, all from one sample in a study of T cell repertoires in cytomegalovirus infection. TCRdb re-called the reads through MiXCR, storing one row per CDR3 protein. Of some 300,000 distinct CDR3 sequences listed, 15% to 20% are singletons. The specimen sequenced was PBMCs. These receptor sequences come from a human donor in good health (CMV status not recorded). Some clones in this sample may be carry-over from other donors' samples. The CDR3 runs from the conserved cysteine through the conserved F or W. D genes are given only for firm matches. Where a row states a size, it is once, few, many or the class of an expanded clone; other rows omit it.

TRBJ2-7	many	NA	TRBV20-1	TGCAGTGCTAGAGATCGCGGCGAGCAGTACTTC	CSARDRGEQYF
TRBJ2-3	NA	NA	TRBV24-1	TGTGCCACCAGTGACCCAGGGGCTCTTGCAGATACGCAGTATTTT	CATSDPGALADTQYF
TRBJ2-2	NA	NA	TRBV20-1	TGCAGTGCTAGAAAATCCCGGGTAGGGCAGGGATGGACCGGGGAGCTGTTTTTT	CSARKSRVGQGWTGELFF
TRBJ1-5	NA	NA	TRBV5-8	TGTGCCAGCAGCTTGTCTCTGGCGATTGGTTATAGCAATCAGCCCCAGCATTTT	CASSLSLAIGYSNQPQHF
TRBJ2-2	many	NA	TRBV28	TGTGCCAGCAGTCCTCATTCAGGGAACACCGGGGAGCTGTTTTTT	CASSPHSGNTGELFF
TRBJ2-2	many	NA	TRBV7-6	TGTGCCAGCAGCTTAGTTCCCCCAGTGCAGGGTGACGGGGAGCTGTTTTTT	CASSLVPPVQGDGELFF
TRBJ1-1	few	TRBD1	TRBV19	TGTTTTTCACAGGGGGTCACTGAAGCTTTCTTT	CFSQGVTEAFF
TRBJ2-2	NA	NA	TRBV5-5	TGTGCCAGCCGGGGTGGGGAGCTGTTTTTT	CASRGGELFF
TRBJ1-1	NA	NA	TRBV18	TGTGCCAGCTCACCAAGGGACACAGGGCAGAACACTGAAGCTTTCTTT	CASSPRDTGQNTEAFF
TRBJ2-1	many	TRBD2	TRBV20-1	TGCAGTGCAGTAAAGGCGGGGGGGCCCTACAATGAGCAGTTCTTC	CSAVKAGGPYNEQFF
TRBJ2-3	many	NA	TRBV10-3	TGTGCCATCAGTGGTACGGTGAGCACAGATACGCAGTATTTT	CAISGTVSTDTQYF
TRBJ2-7	NA	NA	TRBV7-2	TGTGCCAGCAGCCTGACGGGGGTGAGCTCCTACGAGCAGTACTTC	CASSLTGVSSYEQYF
TRBJ1-5	many	TRBD1	TRBV6-6	TGTGCCAGCAGACCGATACTCGGACAGGGCACAAAGCAGCCCCAGCATTTT	CASRPILGQGTKQPQHF
TRBJ2-5	few	TRBD2	TRBV4-2	TGTGCCAGCAGCCCGCGACTAGCGGGGGCCCAAGAGACCCAGTACTTC	CASSPRLAGAQETQYF
TRBJ2-1	many	TRBD1	TRBV4-1	TGCGCCAGCAGCGCACCCGGGACAGGGGGCGGCAATGAGCAGTTCTTC	CASSAPGTGGGNEQFF
TRBJ2-7	NA	NA	TRBV7-9	TGTGCCAGCAGCCACGTCCGGGAAATGGCCTACGAGCAGTACTTC	CASSHVREMAYEQYF
TRBJ1-3	NA	TRBD1	TRBV5-1	TGCGCCAGCAGCTTGACGGGACAGGGTTCTGGAAACACCATATATTTT	CASSLTGQGSGNTIYF
TRBJ2-5	few	NA	TRBV19	TGTGCCAGTAGTATGTCGGAGCAAGAGACCCAGTACTTC	CASSMSEQETQYF
TRBJ2-1	NA	NA	TRBV24-1	TGTGCCACCAGTGATTCCGACAGGTACAATGAGCAGTTCTTC	CATSDSDRYNEQFF
TRBJ1-5	NA	NA	TRBV19	TGTGCCAGTAGCCCCGGCCCTTTGAAGAGGGGAGTAGCAAATCAGCCCCAGCATTTT	CASSPGPLKRGVANQPQHF
TRBJ1-2	NA	NA	TRBV16	TGTGCCAGCGGGTCGGTGGATGGCTACACCTTC	CASGSVDGYTF
TRBJ2-3	many	NA	TRBV12-3/TRBV12-4	TGTGCCAGCAGTTTGAATCTAGCGAGGACAGATACGCAGTATTTT	CASSLNLARTDTQYF
TRBJ2-5	NA	NA	TRBV14	TGTGCCAGCAGCCGGACCGGAGGTCGGCGAGAGACCCAGTACTTC	CASSRTGGRRETQYF
TRBJ2-7	NA	NA	TRBV7-6	TGTGCCAGCAGCTTATCAGGGGCGCCGGTCTACGAGCAGTACTTC	CASSLSGAPVYEQYF
TRBJ2-7	few	NA	TRBV10-3	TGTGCCATCGGACCGGGTCCGGGTAACGAGCAGTACTTC	CAIGPGPGNEQYF
TRBJ2-3	NA	NA	TRBV19	TGTGCCAGTAACCCGACAGGCGGAGATACGCAGTATTTT	CASNPTGGDTQYF
TRBJ2-7	few	NA	TRBV19	TGTGCCACCCGACGAGGAGGGACCCAAGCCTACGAGCAGTACTTC	CATRRGGTQAYEQYF
TRBJ1-5	many	NA	TRBV7-2	TGTGCCAGCAGCCCAGAGATCTATAGCAATCAGCCCCAGCATTTT	CASSPEIYSNQPQHF
TRBJ2-1	NA	TRBD2	TRBV5-3	TGTGCCAGAAGCTTGGCGGGACTAGCGGGCTACAATGAGCAGTTCTTC	CARSLAGLAGYNEQFF
TRBJ1-5	few	TRBD1	TRBV4-1	TGCGCCAGCAGCCAAGACGGTCGACAGGGAAATCAGCCCCAGCATTTT	CASSQDGRQGNQPQHF
TRBJ2-1	NA	TRBD1	TRBV7-9	TGTGCCAGCAGCATAAGACCCTCGGGACAGGGGTCCTACAATGAGCAGTTCTTC	CASSIRPSGQGSYNEQFF
TRBJ1-6	many	NA	TRBV7-2	TGTGCCAGCAGCTTAGTTGGAGGTGATGATTCACCCCTCCACTTT	CASSLVGGDDSPLHF
TRBJ2-1	NA	NA	TRBV9	TGTGCCAGCAGCGTAGCTCTACAGTACAATGAGCAGTTCTTC	CASSVALQYNEQFF
TRBJ2-2	many	NA	TRBV12-3/TRBV12-4	TGTGCCAGCAGTTTGATGGGAGGTAACACCGGGGAGCTGTTTTTT	CASSLMGGNTGELFF
TRBJ1-3	few	NA	TRBV12-3/TRBV12-4	TGTGCCAGCAGTCCGGGGGTAGAAAACACCATATATTTT	CASSPGVENTIYF
TRBJ2-4	NA	NA	TRBV12-3/TRBV12-4	TGTGCCAGCAGTTTGAGATCGTTAGCCAAAAACATTCAGTACTTC	CASSLRSLAKNIQYF
TRBJ1-4	NA	TRBD1	TRBV20-1	TGCAGTGCTAGAGACGCAGGGGGCACTGAAAAACTGTTTTTT	CSARDAGGTEKLFF
TRBJ1-3	many	NA	TRBV20-1	TGCAGTGCTAGAGTGGGCACCTCTGGAAACACCATATATTTT	CSARVGTSGNTIYF
TRBJ1-2	NA	NA	TRBV2	TGTGCCAGCAGCGAGCAGGGGACCACTAACTATGGCTACACCTTC	CASSEQGTTNYGYTF
TRBJ2-4	NA	NA	TRBV4-1	TGCGCCAGCAGCCTACACGAGGATGCCAAAAACATTCAGTACTTC	CASSLHEDAKNIQYF
TRBJ2-5	many	NA	TRBV7-2	TGTGCCAGCAGCCCAGCAGAGACCCAGTACTTC	CASSPAETQYF
TRBJ1-5	few	NA	TRBV6-6	TGTGCCAGCAGTGACGAAGGGGGGGGAACCCAGCCCCAGCATTTT	CASSDEGGGTQPQHF
TRBJ1-2	few	NA	TRBV28	TGTGCCAGCAGGGACACACTTGACTACACCTTC	CASRDTLDYTF
TRBJ2-1	many	NA	TRBV5-1	TGCGCCAGCAGCCATATCCCAAGGACGGTACTGAACTACAATGAGCAGTTCTTC	CASSHIPRTVLNYNEQFF
TRBJ1-5	few	NA	TRBV19	TGTGCCAGTAGTACCGCCGGGCCGACCGCGGGGCAGCCCCAGCATTTT	CASSTAGPTAGQPQHF
TRBJ2-3	many	TRBD2	TRBV7-2	TGTGCCAGCAGCTTAGTGGTGAGCGGGGGGGCCCAAGATACGCAGTATTTT	CASSLVVSGGAQDTQYF